This entry concerns a single T cell receptor (beta chain). Its specificity is unknown. The data belong to a study of identical twins. Each donor (without exception) was a healthy Caucasian. Study-wide findings and caveats: Among monozygotic twins, out-of-frame TCR alpha sharing exceeded what models predicted.

After template switching added a universal primer site, the resulting cDNA carried unique molecular identifiers. TCRdb reprocessed the 5' RACE reads with MiXCR, giving one entry per CDR3 protein. Seen here are 650,000 to 800,000 distinct CDR3 sequences, 8.5% to 9.5% observed once, and the top ten hold approximately 0.96%. The germline gives CDR1 ENHRY, CDR2 SYGVKD. The CDR3 has 11 residues. V lost 5 bases, J lost 7 bases, and 8 bases lay in between. This sample also belongs to another study, concerning yellow fever vaccine responses in identical twins. Per that study: Reports say the vaccine T cell response in twins looked partly convergent and partly personalized.

This sequence joins TRBV10-3 and TRBJ1-2; no clear D. The origin of this receptor is a woman between 18 and 29 years old in good health. Sequenced: PBMCs. The CDR3 here is CAISNTGGYTF. In DNA, the CDR3 is TGTGCCATCAGTAACACGGGTGGCTACACCTTC.